What follows are 18 T cell receptor beta chains derived from one specimen sequenced in a study of OX40 agonist ivuxolimab in advanced cancers. Receptors were amplified or captured by the immunoSEQ multiplex PCR assay. TCRdb took over this immuneACCESS table, retaining in-frame rearrangements with V and J assigned. Such tables are incomplete; in checked studies, under half of the missing clones stem from an unresolved V gene, and the remainder is unexplained. Counted in this sample were under 80,000 clones; about 88% of them appeared once. The ten top clones hold roughly 2% of the sample. Sequencing used CD4+ or CD8+ T cells sorted from blood, obtained in a trial of the OX40 agonist ivuxolimab. The receptors derive from an adult with an advanced solid tumor such as melanoma, head and neck, liver or kidney cancer.

The gene calls are TRBV2 and TRBJ2-2; perhaps TRBD1 as D (5 bases). Germline V gene data show CDR1 as SNHLY and CDR2 as FYNNEI. Trimming left V 7 bases short and J 7 bases short, with 19 bases between. The CDR3 totals 15 residues. For the CDR3, the DNA is TGTGCCAGCAAAAGAGGCCAGGGTAGTATCGGGGAGCTGTTTTTT. Encoded protein: CASKRGQGSIGELFF.

The chain joins TRBV7-8 to TRBJ2-2, with 8 bases aligning to TRBD2. CDR3 size: 15 residues. Germline V CDR1 and CDR2: SGHVS, FQNEAQ. J gave up 5 bases and V 6 bases, and 8 bases lay outside the gene matches. CDR3 sequence (DNA): TGTGCCAGCAGGTGGGGGGTAGCGGGAACCGGGGAGCTGTTTTTT. Protein sequence: CASRWGVAGTGELFF.

This chain links TRBV6-1 with TRBJ1-2; maybe TRBD1 (5 bases). Trimming removed 4 bases at V and 7 bases at J, with 10 bases between. Germline CDR1 and CDR2: MNHNS and SASEGT. There are 12 residues in the CDR3. DNA of the CDR3: TGTGCCAGCAGTGTGGGGGTTGCTGGCTACACCTTC. Amino acid sequence: CASSVGVAGYTF.

The rearrangement joins TRBV5-5 to TRBJ2-3; the D is unclear. V was shortened by 2 bases and J by 2 bases, with 9 bases between the two germline ends. This CDR3 region has 14 residues. Germline CDR1 is SGHKS and CDR2 is YYEKEE (reference sequence). CDR3 region: CASSLSPYTDTQYF. CDR3 nucleotide sequence: TGTGCCAGCAGCTTAAGTCCCTACACAGATACGCAGTATTTT. The whole variable domain, filled in from reference TRBV5-5 and TRBJ2-3, reads DAGVTQSPTHLIKTRGQQVTLRCSPISGHKSVSWYQQVLGQGPQFIFQYYEKEERGRGNFPDRFSARQFPNYSSELNVNALLLGDSALYLCASSLSPYTDTQYFGPGTRLTVL.

Written as DNA, the CDR3 is TGTGCCAGCAGCCCGAAGACAGGACCCTATGGCTACACCTTC. Its protein product is CASSPKTGPYGYTF. The chain couples TRBV7-2 to TRBJ1-2; D might be TRBD1 (6 bases). Germline loops: CDR1 SGHTA, CDR2 FQGNSA. CDR3 length: 14 residues. V gave up 5 bases and J gave up 4 bases, with 14 bases separating them.

The chain is built from TRBV7-3 and TRBJ2-2; unclear D gene. CDR1 and CDR2 from the germline V gene are SGHTA and FQGTGA. The CDR3 has 13 residues. Trimming took off 2 bases at V and 4 bases at J, with 5 bases between the two ends. The CDR3 is CASSLRPTGELFF. The CDR3 DNA follows: TGTGCCAGCAGCTTACGACCCACCGGGGAGCTGTTTTTT. The variable domain in full, with the rest retrieved from reference TRBV7-3 and TRBJ2-2, is GAGVSQTPSNKVTEKGKYVELRCDPISGHTALYWYRQSLGQGPEFLIYFQGTGAADDSGLPNDRFFAVRPEGSVSTLKIQRTERGDSAVYLCASSLRPTGELFFGEGSRLTVL.

The rearrangement uses TRBV6-1 and TRBJ2-7; TRBD1 agrees at 7 bases. This CDR3 spans 14 amino acids. After removal of 6 bases from V and 0 bases from J, the junction contained 5 bases not matched to a gene. CDR1 is MNHNS, CDR2 SASEGT, per germline. The CDR3: CASRSDRSSYEQYF. The CDR3 DNA reads TGTGCCAGCAGGTCGGACAGGAGCTCCTACGAGCAGTACTTC.

This chain connects TRBV2 to TRBJ2-5; TRBD1 matches at 7 bases. This CDR3 region has 14 residues. CDR1 and CDR2 (germline): SNHLY, FYNNEI. J gave up 1 base and V 6 bases, and 5 bases lay outside the gene matches. CDR3 in DNA: TGTGCCAGCAGGAAGACAGGGACCCAAGAGACCCAGTACTTC. This translates into CASRKTGTQETQYF.

The chain joins TRBV4-1 to TRBJ2-1; no reliable D call. V lost 1 base and J 2 bases, leaving 12 bases between the germline ends. This CDR3 contains 16 residues. Germline V gives CDR1 MGHRA, CDR2 YSYEKL. CDR3 sequence (DNA): TGCGCCAGCAGCCAAGCTTCCGATACGGCCTACAATGAGCAGTTCTTC. Protein product: CASSQASDTAYNEQFF.

This chain connects TRBV28 to TRBJ2-5; maybe TRBD2 (5 bases). The J call is doubtful: the DNA matches TRBJ2-7 better. Looked up from germline, CDR1 is MDHEN and CDR2 is SYDVKM. This CDR3 region has 12 residues. The CDR3 region has the DNA TGTGCCAGCAACGGACTGGGCTACGAGCAGTACTTC. Protein sequence: CASNGLGYEQYF.

The chain employs TRBV9 and TRBJ2-7; 14 bases are a match to TRBD2. V shed 0 bases and J 7 bases; nucleotides not matched to a gene: 12. The V gene's germline CDR1 is SGDLS and CDR2 YYNGEE. The CDR3 contains 18 residues. CDR3 DNA: TGTGCCAGCAGCGTAGGAGGGACTAGCGGGGGAAAGCGGTTGGAGCAGTACTTC. It translates to CASSVGGTSGGKRLEQYF.

The chain carries TRBV7-3 and TRBJ1-1, with a weak D call TRBD1 (5 bases). The CDR3 is 13 amino acids. V was shortened by 5 bases and J by 0 bases, with 7 bases between the two germline ends. Germline CDR1 is SGHTA and CDR2 is FQGTGA. DNA of the CDR3: TGTGCCAGCAGCCTACAGGTGAACACTGAAGCTTTCTTT. It encodes CASSLQVNTEAFF.

The CDR3 sequence is CASSLGTGGQPQHF. The DNA for the CDR3 is TGTGCCAGCAGCCTGGGGACAGGGGGTCAGCCCCAGCATTTT. V usage is TRBV5-6 and J usage is TRBJ1-5; 11 nucleotides align to TRBD1. The CDR3 contains 14 residues. V was pared by 4 bases and J by 6 bases, with 3 bases of the junction left unmatched. Germline assignment: CDR1 SGHDT and CDR2 YYEEEE.

This rearrangement joins TRBV28 to TRBJ2-1, with TRBD2 matching 9 bases. CDR3 size: 14 residues. J was trimmed by 5 bases and V by 5 bases; bases with no gene match: 4. Germline values: CDR1 MDHEN, CDR2 SYDVKM. CDR3 region: CASSQTSGNNEQFF. DNA of the CDR3: TGTGCCAGCAGTCAGACTAGCGGTAACAATGAGCAGTTCTTC.

The V and J genes are TRBV12-5 and TRBJ1-1; D gene ambiguous. The germline V gene has CDR1 LGHNT and CDR2 FRNRAP. Trimming took 1 base from V and 2 from J, leaving 5 bases between them. This CDR3 is 13 amino acids long. The CDR3 is CASGLEENTEAFF. The CDR3 DNA follows: TGTGCTAGTGGTTTGGAGGAAAACACTGAAGCTTTCTTT.

This clone was counted once. The CDR3 reads CASKDGIGGGEQFF. The CDR3 nucleotides read TGTGCCAGCAAGGATGGGATAGGGGGAGGTGAGCAGTTCTTC. The chain is built from TRBV2 and TRBJ2-1; tentatively, D is TRBD1 or TRBD2 (6 bases each). Looked up from germline, CDR1 is SNHLY and CDR2 is FYNNEI. Trimming shortened V by 7 bases and J by 9 bases, and 19 bases separated the two germline ends. The CDR3 has 14 residues.

This chain joins TRBV7-2 and TRBJ1-1; D gene uncertain. From germline, CDR1 is SGHTA and CDR2 FQGNSA. V gave up 5 bases and J gave up 0 bases, with 4 bases separating them. The CDR3 runs to 12 residues. CDR3 residues: CASSEMNTEAFF. For the CDR3, the DNA is TGTGCCAGCAGCGAGATGAACACTGAAGCTTTCTTT.

This clone was detected only a few times. The chain joins TRBV10-1 to TRBJ2-1, with 7 bases matching TRBD1. Trimming took 6 bases from V and 0 from J; bases not matched to a gene: 11. The CDR3 is 17 amino acids. The V gene's germline CDR1 is WNHNN and CDR2 SYGVQD (reference sequence). In DNA, the CDR3 is TGCGCCAGCAGGGCGGACAGGCGGAGGATCTCCTACAATGAGCAGTTCTTC. It specifies CASRADRRRISYNEQFF.